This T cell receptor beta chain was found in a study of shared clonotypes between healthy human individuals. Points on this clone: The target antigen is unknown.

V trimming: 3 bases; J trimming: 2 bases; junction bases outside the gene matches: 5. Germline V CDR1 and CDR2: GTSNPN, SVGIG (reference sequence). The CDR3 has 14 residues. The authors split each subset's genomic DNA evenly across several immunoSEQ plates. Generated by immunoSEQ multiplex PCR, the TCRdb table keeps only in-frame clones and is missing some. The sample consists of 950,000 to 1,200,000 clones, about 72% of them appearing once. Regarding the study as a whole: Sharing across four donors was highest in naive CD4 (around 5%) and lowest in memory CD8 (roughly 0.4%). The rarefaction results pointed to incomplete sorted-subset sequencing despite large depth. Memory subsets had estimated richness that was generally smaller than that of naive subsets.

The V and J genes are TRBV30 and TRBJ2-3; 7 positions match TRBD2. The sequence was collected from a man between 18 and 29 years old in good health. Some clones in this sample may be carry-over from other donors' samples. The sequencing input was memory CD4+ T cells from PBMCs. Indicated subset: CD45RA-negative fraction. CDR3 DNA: TGTGCCTGGAGCCCCGGGGGGATCACAGATACGCAGTATTTT. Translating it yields CAWSPGGITDTQYF.